This T cell receptor beta chain stems from a study of tumor-infiltrating lymphocytes in localized non-small cell lung cancer. Study in general: From each patient, both tumor and uninvolved lung, non-adjacent to tumor, were sampled.

On this clone itself: Its antigen is unknown.

Germline CDR1 MGHRA, CDR2 YSYEKL. V shed 0 bases and J shed 0 bases, with 7 bases lying between them. The CDR3 has 15 residues. Study-level findings and limits: Different pieces of the same tissue were used for each assay. Only some patients had TCR sequencing, depending on available tissue.

The table came from immunoSEQ multiplex PCR; TCRdb's copy has only in-frame clones and leaves some out. The data hold under 3,500 clones, with 60% to 70% observed a single time. The chain is built from TRBV4-1 and TRBJ2-3; D is undetermined. The sample consisted of uninvolved lung tissue not adjacent to the tumor. This clonotype was sampled from a human donor with non-small cell lung cancer. In DNA form, the CDR3 reads TGCGCCAGCAGCCAAGATTTTTCAAGCACAGATACGCAGTATTTT. Amino acids: CASSQDFSSTDTQYF.